The present T cell receptor beta chain was sequenced within a study of regulatory T cells in long-lasting Graves disease. This clonotype was seen at least ten times. This CDR3 is 17 amino acids long. The germline V gene has CDR1 SGHTA and CDR2 FQGNSA. The ends were cut back, 1 base at V and 7 bases at J, with 20 bases in the middle. The time point: newly diagnosed GD, antithyroid drugs for less than 3 months. PBMC RNA served as the TCR library source. Combining iRepertoire HTBI primers with Arm-PCR of CDR3 regions, the authors built TCR beta libraries. Via MiXCR, TCRdb re-called the multiplex PCR reads, giving one row per CDR3 protein. The sample lists approximately 230,000 distinct CDR3 sequences, roughly 18% seen once, with roughly a fifth in the top ten.

The sequencing here drew on peripheral blood mononuclear cells (PBMCs), taken at new diagnosis, from a patient treated with antithyroid drugs. The chain carries TRBV7-2 and TRBJ2-1; D may correspond to TRBD1 or TRBD2 (5 bases each). The clonotype comes from a female donor with Graves disease. Here the CDR3 reads CASSLGGEGRAGNEQFF. The CDR3 coding sequence is TGTGCCAGCAGCTTAGGGGGTGAGGGCAGGGCCGGGAATGAGCAGTTCTTC.